This TCR beta chain was obtained from a study of naive and memory T cell subsets. Study-wide findings and caveats: Clonotypes here are unpaired alpha or beta chain sequences.

In this sample, this clonotype turned up many times. Its target is not known. This CDR3 is 16 amino acids long. Trimming cost V 0 bases and J 9 bases; bases outside gene matches: 14. Germline lookup yields CDR1 DFQATT and CDR2 SNEGSKA (reference sequence). An equimolar mix of two oligonucleotides served as the beta constant-region primer for TRBC1 and TRBC2. Nested alpha and beta constant-region primers with the SP2 primer drove four PCR rounds on ligated cDNA. MiXCR was run by TCRdb on the UMI-ligation and nested PCR reads, yielding one entry per CDR3 protein. The sample holds 15,000 to 20,000 distinct CDR3 sequences; around 10% are singletons and the top ten take roughly 23%.

This sequence was found in a human donor in good health. This chain connects TRBV20-1 to TRBJ2-1; TRBD1 aligns across 7 bases. Sample: central memory CD8+ T cells from blood. The CDR3 sequence is CSARDRGQTNHIEQFF. The CDR3 DNA follows: TGCAGTGCTAGAGATAGGGGACAGACAAACCACATTGAGCAGTTCTTC.